Each of the 15 T cell receptor beta chains below was sequenced from the same sample in a study of cytomegalovirus exposure and HLA in healthy donors. The PCR made use of 60 Vbeta and 13 Jbeta primers. Sequencing was performed with immunoSEQ multiplex PCR; in TCRdb, only in-frame clones are kept and a portion is missing. The data show roughly 80,000 clones, around 85% seen once. Sequencing input: PBMCs. The receptor source for this set is a woman aged 45 to 65 in good health and CMV-seronegative.

This rearrangement joins TRBV4-2 to TRBJ2-2; 9 nucleotides align to TRBD2. Germline-derived CDR1 and CDR2 are LGHNA and YNFKEQ. The CDR3 runs to 17 residues. The V segment lost 0 bases and the J segment 5 bases; nucleotides outside the gene matches: 7. CDR3 in DNA: TGTGCCAGCAGCCAAGAAGTCCTAGCGGGGAGGACCGGGGAGCTGTTTTTT. It specifies CASSQEVLAGRTGELFF.

J is TRBJ2-3 and V is TRBV11-3; possibly TRBD2 for D (6 bases). The V gene lost 1 base and the J gene lost 2 bases, with 10 bases spanning the gap. The CDR3 covers 15 residues. Germline assignment: CDR1 SGHNT and CDR2 YENEEA. CDR3 sequence reads: CASSLGRTNTDTQYF. The CDR3, as DNA: TGTGCCAGCAGCTTAGGGAGGACTAACACAGATACGCAGTATTTT. The full variable domain, with the rest looked up from reference TRBV11-3 and TRBJ2-3, is EAGVVQSPRYKIIEKKQPVAFWCNPISGHNTLYWYLQNLGQGPELLIRYENEEAVDDSQLPKDRFSAERLKGVDSTLKIQPAELGDSAVYLCASSLGRTNTDTQYFGPGTRLTVL.

The gene calls are TRBV19 and TRBJ2-7; the match to TRBD2 covers 7 bases. The CDR3 is made up of 15 amino acids. Trimming at V came to 4 bases and at J to 2 bases, leaving 8 bases not matched to a gene. Germline V gene lookup returns CDR1 LNHDA and CDR2 SQIVND (reference sequence). As DNA, the CDR3 is TGTGCCAGTAGTAGACAGCGGGACCCTCCCTACGAGCAGTACTTC. Translating it yields CASSRQRDPPYEQYF.

The chain is built from TRBV4-3 and TRBJ2-1, with 12 bases identical to TRBD2. Trimming removed 0 bases from V and 5 bases from J; junction bases left unmatched: 17. CDR3 size: 21 residues. Per germline, CDR1 LGHNA and CDR2 YSLEER. The CDR3: CASSQDVFKGLAGGLDNEQFF. CDR3 in DNA: TGCGCCAGCAGCCAAGACGTCTTTAAGGGGCTAGCGGGGGGGTTGGACAATGAGCAGTTCTTC.

This clone was found once. The DNA for the CDR3 is TGTGCCAGCAGCTCGGGACAGGGCGTACAAGAGACCCAGTACTTC. As protein: CASSSGQGVQETQYF. This chain connects TRBV7-2 to TRBJ2-5; 9 positions match TRBD1. Germline V gives CDR1 SGHTA, CDR2 FQGNSA. The V and J ends lost 4 bases and 2 bases, in that order; junction bases with no gene match: 5. The length of the CDR3 is 15 residues.

This clone has a single count. J is TRBJ2-7 and V is TRBV19, with 13 nucleotides matching TRBD2. The CDR3 length is 16 residues. J lost 0 bases, V lost 4 bases, and 3 bases had no gene match. The germline CDR1 and CDR2 sequences are LNHDA and SQIVND (reference sequence). The CDR3 region has the DNA TGTGCCAGTAGTAAACGACTAGCGGGAGGCTCCTACGAGCAGTACTTC. Its protein is CASSKRLAGGSYEQYF.

This chain joins TRBV25-1 and TRBJ2-1, with 11 bases lining up with TRBD2. The germline gives CDR1 MGHDK, CDR2 SYGVNS. V dropped 6 bases and J dropped 5; count of bases not matched to a gene: 6. The CDR3 loop spans 15 amino acids. CDR3: CASSLTSGINNEQFF. CDR3 coding DNA: TGTGCCAGCAGCCTGACTAGCGGGATCAACAATGAGCAGTTCTTC.

Written as DNA, the CDR3 is TGTGCCAGCAGCCCCAGCTTTGAACAGGGGATCTACACCTTC. This translates into CASSPSFEQGIYTF. The chain recombines TRBV5-6 with TRBJ1-2, with 7 nucleotides matching TRBD1. The V gene's germline CDR1 is SGHDT and CDR2 YYEEEE. J gave up 10 bases and V 4 bases, and 13 bases lay outside the gene matches. This CDR3 contains 14 residues.

This chain links TRBV4-3 with TRBJ2-1, with D unresolved. Germline V gives CDR1 LGHNA, CDR2 YSLEER. CDR3 size: 15 residues. V lost 2 bases and J 5 bases, leaving 13 bases between the germline ends. DNA for the CDR3: TGCGCCAGCAGCCAACTCCCCTCGTTTGACAATGAGCAGTTCTTC. Its protein product is CASSQLPSFDNEQFF.

The chain combines TRBV11-2 with TRBJ2-7; 8 nucleotides agree with TRBD2. J gave up 3 bases and V 1 base, and 5 bases lay outside the gene matches. Germline CDR1 and CDR2: SGHAT and FQNNGV. The CDR3 length is 15 residues. This CDR3 reads CASSLGGGPFYEQYV. The CDR3 coding sequence is TGTGCCAGCAGCTTAGGCGGGGGGCCCTTCTACGAGCAGTACGTC.

V usage is TRBV23-1 and J usage is TRBJ2-7, with D perhaps matching TRBD1 (6 bases). TRBV23-1 is designated an ORF whose function remains uncertain. This CDR3 has 16 residues. CDR3 residues: CASRQSGTFMSYEQYV. Written as DNA, the CDR3 is TGCGCCAGCAGACAATCCGGGACATTTATGTCCTACGAGCAGTACGTC.

This clone was counted between two and nine times. The chain uses TRBV4-2 and TRBJ2-7; 8 bases align to TRBD1. V lost 0 bases to trimming and J lost 5 bases; unmatched junction nucleotides: 3. Germline lookup yields CDR1 LGHNA and CDR2 YNFKEQ. The CDR3 runs to 14 residues. The CDR3 DNA reads as TGTGCCAGCAGCCAAGACAGGGGGCGAGACGAGCAGTACTTC. Translating it yields CASSQDRGRDEQYF.

The V call is TRBV7-8, the J call TRBJ1-1, with unresolved D. The length of the CDR3 is 16 residues. CDR1 SGHVS and CDR2 FQNEAQ come from the germline V gene. V dropped 4 bases and J dropped 5 bases, with 20 bases sitting between them. Written as DNA, the CDR3 is TGTGCCAGCAGCTCATTAAGGGCTGAGGGCGGTACTGAAGCTTTCTTT. The encoded protein is CASSSLRAEGGTEAFF. The entire variable domain, with the rest obtained from reference TRBV7-8 and TRBJ1-1, is as follows: GAGVSQSPRYKVAKRGQDVALRCDPISGHVSLFWYQQALGQGPEFLTYFQNEAQLDKSGLPSDRFFAERPEGSVSTLKIQRTQQEDSAVYLCASSSLRAEGGTEAFFGQGTRLTVV.

V usage is TRBV5-1 and J usage is TRBJ2-5; 7 nucleotides match TRBD2. TRBJ2-7 explains the end of the DNA better; the J call may be wrong. Germline CDR1 and CDR2: SGHRS and YFSETQ. The CDR3 totals 16 residues. The CDR3 nucleotides are TGCGCCAGCAGCTTGGTGGCTAGCGGAAGCTCCTACGAGCAGTACTTC. This encodes CASSLVASGSSYEQYF.

The chain carries TRBV19 and TRBJ2-5; D might be TRBD2 (5 bases). The CDR3 runs to 15 residues. Trimming cost V 6 bases and J 5 bases, with 19 bases left between them. Germline V gives CDR1 LNHDA, CDR2 SQIVND (reference sequence). This CDR3 is CASSRPVSGGETQYF. CDR3 in DNA: TGTGCCAGTAGCCGCCCAGTTAGTGGCGGGGAGACCCAGTACTTC. The full variable domain, completed using reference TRBV19 and TRBJ2-5, is DGGITQSPKYLFRKEGQNVTLSCEQNLNHDAMYWYRQDPGQGLRLIYYSQIVNDFQKGDIAEGYSVSREKKESFPLTVTSAQKNPTAFYLCASSRPVSGGETQYFGPGTRLLVL.